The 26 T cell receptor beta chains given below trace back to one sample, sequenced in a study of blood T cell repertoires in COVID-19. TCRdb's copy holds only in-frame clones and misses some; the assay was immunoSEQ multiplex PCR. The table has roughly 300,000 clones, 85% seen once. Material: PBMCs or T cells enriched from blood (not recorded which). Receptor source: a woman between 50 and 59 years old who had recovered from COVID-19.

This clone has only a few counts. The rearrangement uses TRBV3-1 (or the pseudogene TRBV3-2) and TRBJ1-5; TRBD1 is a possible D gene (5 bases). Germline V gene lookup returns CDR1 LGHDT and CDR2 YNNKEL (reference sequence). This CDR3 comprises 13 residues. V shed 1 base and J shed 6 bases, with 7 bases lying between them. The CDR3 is CASSQGGGQPQHF. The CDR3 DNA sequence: TGTGCCAGCAGCCAAGGGGGGGGTCAGCCCCAGCATTTT.

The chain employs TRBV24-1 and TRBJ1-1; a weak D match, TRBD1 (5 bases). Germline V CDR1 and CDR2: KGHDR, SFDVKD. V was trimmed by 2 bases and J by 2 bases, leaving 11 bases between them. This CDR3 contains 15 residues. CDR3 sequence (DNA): TGTGCCACCAGTGATTCGGGACTTCCTAACACTGAAGCTTTCTTT. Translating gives CATSDSGLPNTEAFF.

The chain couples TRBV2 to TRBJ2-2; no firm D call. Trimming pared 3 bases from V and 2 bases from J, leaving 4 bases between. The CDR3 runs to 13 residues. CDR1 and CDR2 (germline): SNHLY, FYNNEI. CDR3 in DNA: TGTGCCAGCAGTGAGAGAAACACCGGGGAGCTGTTTTTT. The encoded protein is CASSERNTGELFF.

The CDR3 here is CASSVEASGPSTDTQYF. CDR3 coding DNA: TGTGCCAGCAGCGTAGAAGCTAGCGGCCCTAGCACAGATACGCAGTATTTT. The J gene is TRBJ2-3, the V gene TRBV9; 7 bases map to TRBD2. This CDR3 contains 17 residues. Germline V gene lookup returns CDR1 SGDLS and CDR2 YYNGEE. With 0 bases clipped from V and 0 bases from J, the junction kept 7 bases outside the gene matches.

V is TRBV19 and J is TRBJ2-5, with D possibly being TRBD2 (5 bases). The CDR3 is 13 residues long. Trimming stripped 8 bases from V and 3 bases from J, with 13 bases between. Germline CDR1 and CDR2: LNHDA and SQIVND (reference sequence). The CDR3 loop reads CASRYLGEETQYF. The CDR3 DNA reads TGTGCCAGTCGCTATTTGGGAGAAGAGACCCAGTACTTC.

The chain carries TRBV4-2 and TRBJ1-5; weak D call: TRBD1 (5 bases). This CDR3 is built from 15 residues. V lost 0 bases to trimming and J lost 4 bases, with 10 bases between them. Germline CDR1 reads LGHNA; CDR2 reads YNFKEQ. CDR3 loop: CASSQDWAGNQPQHF. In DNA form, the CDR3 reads TGTGCCAGCAGCCAAGATTGGGCAGGGAATCAGCCCCAGCATTTT.

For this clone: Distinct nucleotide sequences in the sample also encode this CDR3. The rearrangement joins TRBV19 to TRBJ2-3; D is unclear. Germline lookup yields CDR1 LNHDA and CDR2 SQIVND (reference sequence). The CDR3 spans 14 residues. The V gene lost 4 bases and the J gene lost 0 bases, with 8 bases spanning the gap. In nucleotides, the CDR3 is TGTGCCAGTAGTACGGGTCCTAGCACAGATACGCAGTATTTT. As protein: CASSTGPSTDTQYF.

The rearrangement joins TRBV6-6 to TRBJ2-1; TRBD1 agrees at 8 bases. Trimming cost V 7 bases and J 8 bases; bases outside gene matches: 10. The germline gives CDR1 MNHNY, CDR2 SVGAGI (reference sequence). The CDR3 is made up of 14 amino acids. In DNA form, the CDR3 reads TGTGCCAGCACCTACCGGACAGGGACGGATGAGCAGTTCTTC. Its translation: CASTYRTGTDEQFF.

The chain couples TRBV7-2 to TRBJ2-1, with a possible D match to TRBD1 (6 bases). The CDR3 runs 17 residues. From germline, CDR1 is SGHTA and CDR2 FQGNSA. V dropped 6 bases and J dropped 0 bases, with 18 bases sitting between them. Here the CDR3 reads CASSPRRDTRSYNEQFF. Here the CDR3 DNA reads TGTGCCAGCAGTCCTCGACGGGACACCCGCTCCTACAATGAGCAGTTCTTC.

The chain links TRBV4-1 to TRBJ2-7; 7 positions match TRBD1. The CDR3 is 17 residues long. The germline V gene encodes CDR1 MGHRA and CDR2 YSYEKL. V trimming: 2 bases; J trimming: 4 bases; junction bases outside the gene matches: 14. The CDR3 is CASSQTGVGGSRYEQYF. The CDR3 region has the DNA TGCGCCAGCAGCCAAACAGGGGTGGGTGGGAGTCGGTACGAGCAGTACTTC.

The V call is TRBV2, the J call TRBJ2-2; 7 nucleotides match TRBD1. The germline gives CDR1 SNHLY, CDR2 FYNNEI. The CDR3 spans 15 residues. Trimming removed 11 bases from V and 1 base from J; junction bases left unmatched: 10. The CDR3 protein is CARSRGQQNTGELFF. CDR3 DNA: TGTGCCCGGTCTCGGGGACAGCAGAACACCGGGGAGCTGTTTTTT.

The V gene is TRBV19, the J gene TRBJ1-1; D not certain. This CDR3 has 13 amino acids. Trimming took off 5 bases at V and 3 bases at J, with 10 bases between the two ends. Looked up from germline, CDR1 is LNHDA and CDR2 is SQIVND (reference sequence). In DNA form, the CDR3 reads TGTGCCAGTAGTTCAACAGCGGACACTGAAGCTTTCTTT. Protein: CASSSTADTEAFF.

This chain's CDR3 is CASSLRIGSGVTEAFF. DNA of the CDR3: TGTGCCAGCAGCCTACGCATTGGGTCAGGGGTCACTGAAGCTTTCTTT. The V and J genes are TRBV11-2 and TRBJ1-1; possibly TRBD1 for D (6 bases). Germline V CDR1 and CDR2: SGHAT, FQNNGV. The CDR3 spans 16 residues. Between the trimmed V and J ends, which lost 5 bases and 4 bases, there was a span of 20 bases.

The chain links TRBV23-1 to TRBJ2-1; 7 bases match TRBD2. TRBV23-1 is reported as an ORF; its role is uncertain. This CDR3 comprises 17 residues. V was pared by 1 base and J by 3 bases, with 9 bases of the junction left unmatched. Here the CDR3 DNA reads TGCGCCAGCAGTCAATTTAAGGGCGGGGGTCTCTACAATGAGCAGTTCTTC. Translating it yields CASSQFKGGGLYNEQFF.

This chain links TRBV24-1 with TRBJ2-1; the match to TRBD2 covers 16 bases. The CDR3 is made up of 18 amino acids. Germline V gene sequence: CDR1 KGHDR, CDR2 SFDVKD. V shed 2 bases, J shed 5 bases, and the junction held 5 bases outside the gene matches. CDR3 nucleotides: TGTGCCACCAGTGATTCGGGACTAGCGGGGGGGGTACACAATGAGCAGTTCTTC. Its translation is CATSDSGLAGGVHNEQFF.

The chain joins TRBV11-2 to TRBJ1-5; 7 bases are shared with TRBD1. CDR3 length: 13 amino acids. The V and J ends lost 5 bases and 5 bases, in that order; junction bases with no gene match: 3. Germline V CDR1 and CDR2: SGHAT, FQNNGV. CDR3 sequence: CASSTTGDQPQHF. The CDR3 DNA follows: TGTGCCAGCAGCACAACAGGGGATCAGCCCCAGCATTTT.

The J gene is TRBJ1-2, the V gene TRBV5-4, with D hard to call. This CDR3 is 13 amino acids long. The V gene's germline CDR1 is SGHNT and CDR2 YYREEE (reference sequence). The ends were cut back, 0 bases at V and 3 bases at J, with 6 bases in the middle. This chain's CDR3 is CASSLDSHYGYTF. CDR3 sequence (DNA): TGTGCCAGCAGCTTGGACAGTCACTATGGCTACACCTTC.

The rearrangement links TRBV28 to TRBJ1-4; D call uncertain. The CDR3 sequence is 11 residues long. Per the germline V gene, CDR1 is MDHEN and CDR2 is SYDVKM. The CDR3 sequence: CVSAENEKLFF. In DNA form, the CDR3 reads TGTGTATCTGCGGAGAATGAAAAACTGTTTTTT. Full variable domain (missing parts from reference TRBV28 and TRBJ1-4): DVKVTQSSRYLVKRTGEKVFLECVQDMDHENMFWYRQDPGLGLRLIYFSYDVKMKEKGDIPEGYSVSREKKERFSLILESASTNQTSMYLCVSAENEKLFFGSGTQLSVL.

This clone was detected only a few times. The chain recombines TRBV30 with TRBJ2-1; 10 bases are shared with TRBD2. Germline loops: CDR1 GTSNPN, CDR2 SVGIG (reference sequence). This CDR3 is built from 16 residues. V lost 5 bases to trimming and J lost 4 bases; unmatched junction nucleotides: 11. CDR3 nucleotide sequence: TGTGCCTGGGCGAGGAGGACTAGCGGTTTATACAATGAGCAGTTCTTC. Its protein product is CAWARRTSGLYNEQFF.

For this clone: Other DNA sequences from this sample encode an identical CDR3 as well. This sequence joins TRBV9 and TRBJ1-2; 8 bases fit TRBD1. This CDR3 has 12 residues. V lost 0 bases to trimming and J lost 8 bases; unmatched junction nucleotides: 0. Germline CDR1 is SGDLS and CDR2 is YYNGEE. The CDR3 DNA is TGTGCCAGCAGCGTAGCAGGGGGCGGCTACACCTTC. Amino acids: CASSVAGGGYTF.

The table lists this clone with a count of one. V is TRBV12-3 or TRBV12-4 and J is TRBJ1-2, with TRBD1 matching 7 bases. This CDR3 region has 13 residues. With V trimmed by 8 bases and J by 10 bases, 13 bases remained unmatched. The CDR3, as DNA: TGTGCCAGCGGACGGGACAGAACTTACCCCTACACCTTC. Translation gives CASGRDRTYPYTF.

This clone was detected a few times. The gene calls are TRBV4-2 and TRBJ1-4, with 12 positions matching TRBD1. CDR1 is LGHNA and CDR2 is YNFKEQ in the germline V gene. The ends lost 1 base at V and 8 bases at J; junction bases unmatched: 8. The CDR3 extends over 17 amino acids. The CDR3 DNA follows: TGTGCCAGCAGCCAAGTTGCCGGGACAGGGGGCCAGGAAAAACTGTTTTTT. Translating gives CASSQVAGTGGQEKLFF.

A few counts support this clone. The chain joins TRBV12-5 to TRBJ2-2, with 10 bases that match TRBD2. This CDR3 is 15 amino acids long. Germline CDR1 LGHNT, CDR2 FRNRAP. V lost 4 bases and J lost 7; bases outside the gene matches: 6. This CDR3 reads CASGSLAGIGGELFF. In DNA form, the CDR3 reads TGTGCTAGTGGTTCACTAGCGGGAATAGGCGGGGAGCTGTTTTTT.

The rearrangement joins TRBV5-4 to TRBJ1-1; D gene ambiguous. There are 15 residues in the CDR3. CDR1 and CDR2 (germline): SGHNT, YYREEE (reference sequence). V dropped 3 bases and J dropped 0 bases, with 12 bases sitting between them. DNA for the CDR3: TGTGCCAGCAGCTCTCTTTGGGGAGTGAACACTGAAGCTTTCTTT. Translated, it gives CASSSLWGVNTEAFF.

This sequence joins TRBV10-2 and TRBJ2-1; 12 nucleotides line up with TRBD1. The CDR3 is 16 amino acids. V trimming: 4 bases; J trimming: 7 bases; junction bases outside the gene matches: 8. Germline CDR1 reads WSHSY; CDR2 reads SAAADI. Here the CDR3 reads CASSAPGQGARNEQFF. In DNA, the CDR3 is TGCGCCAGCAGTGCCCCGGGACAGGGGGCGCGGAATGAGCAGTTCTTC.

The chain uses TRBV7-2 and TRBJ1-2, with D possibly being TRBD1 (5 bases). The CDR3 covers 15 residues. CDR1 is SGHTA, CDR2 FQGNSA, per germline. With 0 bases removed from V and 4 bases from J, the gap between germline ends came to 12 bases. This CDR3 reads CASSLALGGIYGYTF. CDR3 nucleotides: TGTGCCAGCAGCTTAGCGCTGGGGGGAATCTATGGCTACACCTTC. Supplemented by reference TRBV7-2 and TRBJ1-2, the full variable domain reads GAGVSQSPSNKVTEKGKDVELRCDPISGHTALYWYRQSLGQGLEFLIYFQGNSAPDKSGLPSDRFSAERTGGSVSTLTIQRTQQEDSAVYLCASSLALGGIYGYTFGSGTRLTVV.